Sequencing of this T cell receptor (beta chain) was carried out in a study of blood T cell repertoires in COVID-19. The overall study: Samples taken during acute and convalescent COVID-19 were collected in the United States, Italy and Spain. PBMCs, B-cell-depleted T cells, or T cells provided the cDNA or gDNA that made up the material.

In the original analysis: Researchers report that nucleated cell counts were estimated from reference gene primer amplification. Method: immunoSEQ multiplex PCR; TCRdb's copy keeps in-frame clones and lacks some. V and J calls and clone size follow that table, whereas D and trimming were derived from the DNA. The sample has 100,000 to 150,000 clones; about 80% are singletons. The junction had 3 bases not matched to a gene; V was cut back by 4 bases and J by 6 bases. The CDR3 has 13 residues. Germline CDR1 reads MRHNA; CDR2 reads SNTAGT. The receptor was derived from a man aged 35-49 years with active or convalescent COVID-19. Specimen: peripheral blood. This rearrangement joins TRBV6-4 to TRBJ2-1, with 7 bases aligning to TRBD1. CDR3 nucleotides: TGTGCCAGCAGTGCCCAGGGGGTCAATGAGCAGTTCTTC. It translates to CASSAQGVNEQFF.